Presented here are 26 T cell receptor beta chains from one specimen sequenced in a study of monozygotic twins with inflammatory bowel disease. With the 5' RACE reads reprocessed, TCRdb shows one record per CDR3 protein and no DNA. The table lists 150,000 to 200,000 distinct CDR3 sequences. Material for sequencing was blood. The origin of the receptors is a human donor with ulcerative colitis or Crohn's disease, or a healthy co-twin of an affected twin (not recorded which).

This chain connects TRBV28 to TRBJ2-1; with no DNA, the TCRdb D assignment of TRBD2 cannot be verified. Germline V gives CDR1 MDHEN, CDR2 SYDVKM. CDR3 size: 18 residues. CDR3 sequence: CASTSGRGLAGGYNEQFF.

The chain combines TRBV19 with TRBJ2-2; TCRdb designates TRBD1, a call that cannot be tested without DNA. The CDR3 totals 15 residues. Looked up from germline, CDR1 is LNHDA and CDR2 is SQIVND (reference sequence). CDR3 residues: CASRGETGLPGELFF.

The CDR3 loop reads CAISDIAGGSYEQYF. The V and J genes are TRBV10-3 and TRBJ2-7; absent DNA, TCRdb's TRBD2 call cannot be checked. The CDR3 sequence is 15 residues long. Germline assignment: CDR1 ENHRY and CDR2 SYGVKD.

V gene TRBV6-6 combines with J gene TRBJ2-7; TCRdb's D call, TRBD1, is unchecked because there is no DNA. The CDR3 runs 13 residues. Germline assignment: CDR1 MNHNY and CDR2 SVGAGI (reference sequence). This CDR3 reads CASSGTGGFEQYF.

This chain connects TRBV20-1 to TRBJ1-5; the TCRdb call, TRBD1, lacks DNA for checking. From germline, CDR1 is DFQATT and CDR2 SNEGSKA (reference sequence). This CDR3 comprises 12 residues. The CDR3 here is CSAREDSFIQHF.

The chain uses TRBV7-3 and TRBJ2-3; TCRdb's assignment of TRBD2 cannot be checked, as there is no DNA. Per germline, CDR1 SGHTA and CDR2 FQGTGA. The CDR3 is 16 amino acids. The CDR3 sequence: CASSKGLAGGGDTQYF.

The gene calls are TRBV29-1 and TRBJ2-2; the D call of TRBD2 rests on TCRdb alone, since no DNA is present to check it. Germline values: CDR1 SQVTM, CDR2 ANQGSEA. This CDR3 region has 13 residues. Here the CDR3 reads CSVVGGPTGELFF.

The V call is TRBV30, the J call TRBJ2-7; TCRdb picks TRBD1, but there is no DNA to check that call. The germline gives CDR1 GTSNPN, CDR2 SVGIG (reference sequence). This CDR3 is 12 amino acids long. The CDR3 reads CAWSDRTYEQYF.

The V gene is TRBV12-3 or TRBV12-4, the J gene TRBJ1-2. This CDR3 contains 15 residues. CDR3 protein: CASSLDRPRLNGYTF.

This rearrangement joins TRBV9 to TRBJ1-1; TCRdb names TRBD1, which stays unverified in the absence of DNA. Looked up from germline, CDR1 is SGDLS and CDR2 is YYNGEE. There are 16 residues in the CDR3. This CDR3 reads CASSGQGARFRTEAFF.

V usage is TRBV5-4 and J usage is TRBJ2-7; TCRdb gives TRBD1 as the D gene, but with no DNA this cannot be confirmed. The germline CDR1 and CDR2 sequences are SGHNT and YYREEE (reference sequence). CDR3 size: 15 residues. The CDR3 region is CASSPGQAVSYEQYF. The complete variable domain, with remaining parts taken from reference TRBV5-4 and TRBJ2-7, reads ETGVTQSPTHLIKTRGQQVTLRCSSQSGHNTVSWYQQALGQGPQFIFQYYREEENGRGNFPPRFSGLQFPNYSSELNVNALELDDSALYLCASSPGQAVSYEQYFGPGTRLTVT.

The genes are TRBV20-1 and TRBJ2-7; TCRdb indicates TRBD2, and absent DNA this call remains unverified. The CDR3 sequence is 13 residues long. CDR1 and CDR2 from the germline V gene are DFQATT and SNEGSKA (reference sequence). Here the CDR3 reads CSAPAGGGGEQYF.

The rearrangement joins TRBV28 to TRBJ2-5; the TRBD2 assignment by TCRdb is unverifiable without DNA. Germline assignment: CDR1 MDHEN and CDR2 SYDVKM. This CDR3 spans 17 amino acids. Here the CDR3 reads CASSFFPRLAGGETQYF.

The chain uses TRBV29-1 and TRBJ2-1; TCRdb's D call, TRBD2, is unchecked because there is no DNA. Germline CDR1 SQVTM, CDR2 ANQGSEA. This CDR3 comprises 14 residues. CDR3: CSERTTGVSNEQFF.

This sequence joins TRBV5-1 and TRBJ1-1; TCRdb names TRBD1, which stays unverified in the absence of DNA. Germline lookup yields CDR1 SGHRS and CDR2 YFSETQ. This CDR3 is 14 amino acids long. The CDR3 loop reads CASSSDLPGAEAFF.

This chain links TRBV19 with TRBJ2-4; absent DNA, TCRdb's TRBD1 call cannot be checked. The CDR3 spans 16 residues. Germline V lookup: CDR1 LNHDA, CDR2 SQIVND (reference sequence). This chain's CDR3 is CASSTPVQLAKNIQYF.

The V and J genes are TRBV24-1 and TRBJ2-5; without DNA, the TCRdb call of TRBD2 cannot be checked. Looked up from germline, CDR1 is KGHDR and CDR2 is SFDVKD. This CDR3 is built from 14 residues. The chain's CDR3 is CATSDPGMAETQYF.

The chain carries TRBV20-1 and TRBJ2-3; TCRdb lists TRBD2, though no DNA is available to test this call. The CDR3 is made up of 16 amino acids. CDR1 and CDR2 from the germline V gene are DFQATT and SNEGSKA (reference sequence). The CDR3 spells CSATFTSVASTDTQYF.

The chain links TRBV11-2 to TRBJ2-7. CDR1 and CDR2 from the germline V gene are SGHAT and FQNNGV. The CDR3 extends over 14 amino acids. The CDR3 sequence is CASSLSGSSNEQYF. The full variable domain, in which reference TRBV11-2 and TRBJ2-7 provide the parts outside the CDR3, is EAGVAQSPRYKIIEKRQSVAFWCNPISGHATLYWYQQILGQGPKLLIQFQNNGVVDDSQLPKDRFSAERLKGVDSTLKIQPAKLEDSAVYLCASSLSGSSNEQYFGPGTRLTVT.

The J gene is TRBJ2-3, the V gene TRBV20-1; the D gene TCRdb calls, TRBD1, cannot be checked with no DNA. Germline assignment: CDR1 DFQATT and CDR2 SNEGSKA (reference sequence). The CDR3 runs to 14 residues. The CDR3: CSARDFLAGRAQYF.

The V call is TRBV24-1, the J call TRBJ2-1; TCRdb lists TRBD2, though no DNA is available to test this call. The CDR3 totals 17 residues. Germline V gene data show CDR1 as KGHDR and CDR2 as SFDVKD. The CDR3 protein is CATSDFPLAGGRNEQFF.

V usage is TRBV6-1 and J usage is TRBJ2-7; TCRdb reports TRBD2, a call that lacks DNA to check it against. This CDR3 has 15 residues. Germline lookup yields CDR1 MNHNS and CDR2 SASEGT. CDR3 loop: CASTQVQRGAYEQYF.

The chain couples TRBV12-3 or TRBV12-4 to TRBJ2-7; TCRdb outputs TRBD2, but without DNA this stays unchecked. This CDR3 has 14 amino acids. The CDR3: CASINPAGGNEQYF.

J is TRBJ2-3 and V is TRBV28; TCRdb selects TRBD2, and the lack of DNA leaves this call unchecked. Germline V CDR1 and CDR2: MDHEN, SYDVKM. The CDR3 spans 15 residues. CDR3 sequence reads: CASSFIGGIRDTQYF.

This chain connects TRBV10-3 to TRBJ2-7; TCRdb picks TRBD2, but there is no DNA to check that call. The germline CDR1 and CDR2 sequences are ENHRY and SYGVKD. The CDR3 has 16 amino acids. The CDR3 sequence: CAISESGLADSYEQYF.

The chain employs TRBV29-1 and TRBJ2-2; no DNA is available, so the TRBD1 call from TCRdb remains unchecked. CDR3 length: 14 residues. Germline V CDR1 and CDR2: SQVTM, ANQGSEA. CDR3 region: CSVEDRGKTGELFF.